Each of the 15 T cell receptor beta chains below was sequenced from the same sample in a study of T cells in localized non-small cell lung cancer. Using immunoSEQ multiplex PCR, the repertoire was profiled, and TCRdb retains in-frame clones only, with some absent. The top ten clones hold 12% of a sample with 1,500 to 2,000 clones, approximately 29% of them seen once. The material was lung tumor tissue, obtained before any cancer treatment. These receptors were obtained from a female donor older than 55 with stage I squamous cell lung carcinoma.

The chain has TRBV11-3 and TRBJ2-1; maybe TRBD1 (6 bases). Germline CDR1 SGHNT, CDR2 YENEEA. The V and J ends lost 5 bases and 3 bases respectively, with 11 bases between them. This CDR3 is built from 14 residues. CDR3 in amino acids: CASSPTGFYNEQFF. Here the CDR3 DNA reads TGTGCCAGCAGCCCAACAGGGTTCTACAATGAGCAGTTCTTC.

The V call is TRBV29-1, the J call TRBJ1-3; D unclear. This CDR3 region has 13 residues. From germline, CDR1 is SQVTM and CDR2 ANQGSEA. The V end lost 1 base, the J end lost 0 bases, and 4 bases lay between the germline ends. CDR3 in DNA: TGCAGCGTTGAAGCGAACTCTGGAAACACCATATATTTT. This codes for CSVEANSGNTIYF. Combining the CDR3 with reference TRBV29-1 and TRBJ1-3 gives the whole variable domain SAVISQKPSRDICQRGTSLTIQCQVDSQVTMMFWYRQQPGQSLTLIATANQGSEATYESGFVIDKFPISRPNLTFSTLTVSNMSPEDSSIYLCSVEANSGNTIYFGEGSWLTVV.

This clone came up a few times. The chain carries TRBV6-8 and TRBJ2-1; 7 positions match TRBD2. V trimming: 4 bases; J trimming: 6 bases; junction bases outside the gene matches: 12. This CDR3 spans 16 amino acids. Germline assignment: CDR1 MNHGY and CDR2 SAAAGT. Written as DNA, the CDR3 is TGTGCCAGCAGTTCCCCCGGGACTATCAGGCGCAATGAGCAGTTCTTC. It codes for CASSSPGTIRRNEQFF.

This clone is termed medium-sized (0.01 to 0.1%). The chain has TRBV6-8 and TRBJ1-5; 7 nucleotides agree with TRBD1. The germline gives CDR1 MNHGY, CDR2 SAAAGT. The CDR3 has 15 amino acids. V gave up 5 bases and J gave up 3 bases; unmatched junction bases: 7. The CDR3 coding sequence is TGTGCCAGCAGTGACGGACAGGCTCTCAATCAGCCCCAGCATTTT. This sequence encodes CASSDGQALNQPQHF.

The V call is TRBV30, the J call TRBJ1-5; a possible D gene is TRBD1 (5 bases). Germline loops: CDR1 GTSNPN, CDR2 SVGIG (reference sequence). The CDR3 has 12 amino acids. Trimming took off 5 bases at V and 5 bases at J, with 10 bases between the two ends. The DNA for the CDR3 is TGTGCCTGGGGGGAACAGGATCAGCCCCAGCATTTT. Protein sequence: CAWGEQDQPQHF. The variable domain in full, completed from reference TRBV30 and TRBJ1-5, reads SQTIHQWPATLVQPVGSPLSLECTVEGTSNPNLYWYRQAAGRGLQLLFYSVGIGQISSEVPQNLSASRPQDRQFILSSKKLLLSDSGFYLCAWGEQDQPQHFGDGTRLSIL.

The rearrangement joins TRBV10-3 to TRBJ2-1; no clear D gene. Trimming pared 2 bases from V and 4 bases from J, leaving 15 bases between. CDR1 is ENHRY, CDR2 SYGVKD, per germline. CDR3 length: 16 residues. In nucleotides, the CDR3 is TGTGCCATCAGTGAGGGAGCTTCCGGCACTTACAATGAGCAGTTCTTC. This codes for CAISEGASGTYNEQFF.

The sample holds a few counts of this clone. The chain links TRBV23-1 to TRBJ2-1; 12 nucleotides align to TRBD1. TRBV23-1 is classed as an ORF, of uncertain function. The CDR3 contains 19 residues. Unmatched junction bases numbered 9, after V lost 3 bases and J lost 0 bases. The CDR3 DNA sequence: TGCGCCAGCAGTCATCCGGGACAGGGGGCAACCCCCTCCTACAATGAGCAGTTCTTC. It translates to CASSHPGQGATPSYNEQFF.

The chain combines TRBV19 with TRBJ2-3; TRBD2 is a possible D gene (5 bases). From germline, CDR1 is LNHDA and CDR2 SQIVND (reference sequence). This CDR3 comprises 15 residues. V gave up 4 bases and J gave up 3 bases, with 14 bases separating them. The CDR3 loop is CASSKGLEVTDTQYF. The CDR3 coding sequence is TGTGCCAGTAGTAAAGGACTCGAAGTGACAGATACGCAGTATTTT.

The chain links TRBV11-3 to TRBJ2-6, with D perhaps TRBD2 (6 bases). V was trimmed by 5 bases and J by 5 bases, leaving 22 bases between them. From germline, CDR1 is SGHNT and CDR2 YENEEA. This CDR3 spans 18 amino acids. CDR3 nucleotide sequence: TGTGCCAGCAGCCCTAGCGTGAGACGACAAAGTCGGGCCAACGTCCTGACTTTC. Its translation is CASSPSVRRQSRANVLTF.

In regard to this clone: At one of its ends the junction is not consistent with the germline gene, which may arise from a read error. Some base could not be read or is ambiguous, and its residue is marked X. The chain uses TRBV28 and TRBJ1-6; D possibly corresponds to TRBD1 (6 bases). The V gene's germline CDR1 is MDHEN and CDR2 SYDVKM. This CDR3 has 14 amino acids. CDR3 bases: TGTGCCAGCAGTTTATCAGGGGCGGCCTCACCMCTCCACTTT. Residues: CASSLSGAASXLHF. In full, the CDR3 reads CASSLSGAASPLHF.

The chain uses TRBV9 and TRBJ2-1; 14 bases agree with TRBD2. J was trimmed by 6 bases and V by 4 bases; bases with no gene match: 9. The length of the CDR3 is 17 residues. Germline lookup yields CDR1 SGDLS and CDR2 YYNGEE. The CDR3, as DNA: TGTGCCAGCAGCCTGAAGCTAGGGACTAGCGGGAGCAATGAGCAGTTCTTC. Its translation: CASSLKLGTSGSNEQFF.

This rearrangement joins TRBV19 to TRBJ1-2, with a tentative D call TRBD1 (6 bases). V dropped 6 bases and J dropped 2 bases, with 19 bases sitting between them. Germline lookup yields CDR1 LNHDA and CDR2 SQIVND (reference sequence). This CDR3 is built from 16 residues. The chain's CDR3 is CASSPMWRGSNYGYTF. In DNA, the CDR3 is TGTGCCAGTAGCCCCATGTGGAGGGGGTCCAACTATGGCTACACCTTC.

This clone was observed a handful of times. V usage is TRBV15 and J usage is TRBJ1-5; 7 bases fit TRBD1. This CDR3 region has 15 residues. The germline CDR1 and CDR2 sequences are LNHNV and YYDKDF (reference sequence). The ends lost 5 bases at V and 7 bases at J; junction bases unmatched: 11. The CDR3 is CATSEQGNPQQPQHF. The DNA for the CDR3 is TGTGCCACCAGCGAACAGGGGAACCCTCAACAGCCCCAGCATTTT.

This clone is medium-sized in the sample. The CDR3 sequence: CASSFGSQGTYNEQFF. For the CDR3, the DNA is TGTGCCAGCAGCTTTGGATCCCAGGGAACCTACAATGAGCAGTTCTTC. This rearrangement joins TRBV11-3 to TRBJ2-1, with D perhaps TRBD1 (5 bases). This CDR3 region has 16 residues. V lost 3 bases to trimming and J lost 2 bases, with 14 bases between them. The germline V gene encodes CDR1 SGHNT and CDR2 YENEEA. Variable domain in full (rest from reference TRBV11-3 and TRBJ2-1): EAGVVQSPRYKIIEKKQPVAFWCNPISGHNTLYWYLQNLGQGPELLIRYENEEAVDDSQLPKDRFSAERLKGVDSTLKIQPAELGDSAVYLCASSFGSQGTYNEQFFGPGTRLTVL.

The chain combines TRBV9 with TRBJ2-1; 10 bases line up with TRBD1. The V gene end was trimmed by 0 bases and the J gene end by 2 bases; junction bases not matched to a gene: 5. The V gene's germline CDR1 is SGDLS and CDR2 YYNGEE. This CDR3 has 17 amino acids. The CDR3 protein is CASSVGGGTGAYNEQFF. For the CDR3, the DNA is TGTGCCAGCAGCGTAGGGGGCGGGACAGGGGCCTACAATGAGCAGTTCTTC. Combining the CDR3 with reference TRBV9 and TRBJ2-1 gives the whole variable domain DSGVTQTPKHLITATGQRVTLRCSPRSGDLSVYWYQQSLDQGLQFLIQYYNGEERAKGNILERFSAQQFPDLHSELNLSSLELGDSALYFCASSVGGGTGAYNEQFFGPGTRLTVL.